This T cell receptor (beta chain) was observed in a study of blood T cells in healthy people across ages. V lost 0 bases, J lost 10 bases, and 16 bases lay in between. The CDR3 length is 15 residues. Germline V CDR1 and CDR2: SGHDT, YYEEEE. The second PCR ran about 7 to 12 cycles with a sample-barcoded 5' primer and J-beta primers. TCRdb re-called the 5' RACE reads through MiXCR, storing one row per CDR3 protein. The sample lists about 970,000 distinct CDR3 sequences; about 53% were seen once. The TCR sequence derives from a woman between 55 and 75 years old in good health. Material for sequencing was blood. V gene TRBV5-6 combines with J gene TRBJ1-4; a weak D match, TRBD1 (5 bases). CDR3 in amino acids: CASSLVAGPGGKLFF. In DNA form, the CDR3 reads TGTGCCAGCAGCTTGGTGGCAGGGCCTGGCGGAAAACTGTTTTTT.